The rows below give T cell receptor beta chains drawn from one sample of a study of cytomegalovirus exposure and HLA in healthy donors. Clones were read by immunoSEQ multiplex PCR, and TCRdb kept only the in-frame ones, dropping some. The sample records about 96,000 clones, around four fifths being singletons. The material sequenced was PBMCs. These receptors came from a man younger than 40 in good health and CMV-seronegative. The CDR3 runs from the conserved cysteine through the conserved F or W. The D gene is left open where the match is weak. Where a row states a size, it is once, few, many or the class of an expanded clone; other rows omit it.

NA,TRBJ1-5,TRBV6-1,NA,CASSEMQGGQPQHF,TGTGCCAGCAGTGAAATGCAGGGAGGTCAGCCCCAGCATTTT
NA,TRBJ1-2,TRBV27,NA,CASSRGGVGYTF,TGTGCCAGCAGCAGGGGAGGGGTTGGCTACACCTTC
TRBD1,TRBJ1-6,TRBV6-5,NA,CASSYSAGGSNSPLHF,TGTGCCAGCAGTTACTCAGCAGGGGGAAGTAATTCACCCCTCCACTTT
NA,TRBJ1-6,TRBV27,NA,CASRSGVTLSYNSPLHF,TGTGCCAGCAGGTCAGGGGTAACCCTCTCCTATAATTCACCCCTCCACTTT
TRBD1,TRBJ1-5,TRBV28,NA,CASSVDRGQPQHF,TGTGCCAGCAGTGTGGACAGGGGACAGCCCCAGCATTTT
NA,TRBJ1-4,TRBV19,NA,CASSGRAPNEKLFF,TGTGCCAGTAGTGGCAGGGCTCCTAATGAAAAACTGTTTTTT
NA,TRBJ2-1,TRBV2,NA,CASSEALQGGEQFF,TGTGCCAGCAGTGAAGCGCTTCAAGGAGGTGAGCAGTTCTTC
NA,TRBJ2-3,TRBV5-1,NA,CASSSLTPSTDTQYF,TGCGCCAGCAGCTCTTTGACTCCTAGCACAGATACGCAGTATTTT
TRBD1,TRBJ2-6,TRBV29-1,NA,CSVGQGDSGANVLTF,TGCAGCGTTGGACAGGGGGACTCTGGGGCCAACGTCCTGACTTTC
TRBD1,TRBJ2-1,TRBV10-3,NA,CATRQGADEQFF,TGTGCCACCAGACAGGGGGCAGATGAGCAGTTCTTC
NA,TRBJ1-1,TRBV6-5,NA,CASGRGMNTEAFF,TGTGCCAGCGGGAGGGGCATGAACACTGAAGCTTTCTTT
NA,TRBJ1-2,TRBV28,NA,CASRREGGGSYGYTF,TGTGCCAGCCGGCGTGAGGGGGGGGGCTCCTATGGCTACACCTTC
NA,TRBJ1-5,TRBV6-1,once,CASSAQGPQPQHF,TGTGCCAGCAGTGCACAGGGCCCTCAGCCCCAGCATTTT
TRBD1,TRBJ1-4,TRBV27,NA,CASSPSTGYAANEKLFF,TGTGCCAGCAGTCCCTCGACAGGGTACGCGGCTAATGAAAAACTGTTTTTT
NA,TRBJ1-1,TRBV4-3,few,CASSQRPGEPSEAFF,TGCGCCAGCAGCCAACGACCGGGAGAGCCCTCTGAAGCTTTCTTT
NA,TRBJ1-1,TRBV6-6,NA,CASSPDRTEAFF,TGTGCCAGCAGCCCCGACAGGACTGAAGCTTTCTTT
NA,TRBJ2-2,TRBV5-1,NA,CASSRTLTATGELFF,TGCGCCAGCAGCCGCACCTTGACAGCTACCGGGGAGCTGTTTTTT
NA,TRBJ1-4,TRBV2,NA,CASSESGQENEKLFF,TGTGCCAGCAGTGAATCGGGACAAGAAAATGAAAAACTGTTTTTT
TRBD2,TRBJ2-5,TRBV25-1,NA,CASSDGSSGTWAQYF,TGTGCCAGCAGTGATGGTTCTAGCGGGACCTGGGCCCAGTACTTC
NA,TRBJ1-2,TRBV18,NA,CASSPPAGIHAGYGYTF,TGTGCCAGCTCACCACCGGCGGGGATCCATGCCGGCTATGGCTACACCTTC
NA,TRBJ1-6,TRBV9,NA,CASSVKGEGSPLHF,TGTGCCAGCAGCGTAAAGGGAGAGGGCTCACCCCTCCACTTT
TRBD1,TRBJ1-2,TRBV2,NA,CASTGGYGYTF,TGTGCCAGCACAGGGGGCTATGGCTACACCTTC
TRBD1,TRBJ1-1,TRBV11-2,NA,CASSIAGGNTEAFF,TGTGCCAGCAGTATAGCAGGGGGGAACACTGAAGCTTTCTTT
TRBD1,TRBJ2-7,TRBV10-3,once,CAIRSTGQGLTYEQYF,TGTGCCATCAGATCCACGGGACAGGGGTTGACCTACGAGCAGTACTTC
NA,TRBJ2-6,TRBV7-3,NA,CASSTGNSGANVLTF,TGTGCCAGCAGTACAGGGAACTCTGGGGCCAACGTCCTGACTTTC
NA,TRBJ1-5,TRBV11-2,NA,CASSLGGQSNQPQHF,TGTGCCAGCAGCTTAGGAGGACAGTCCAATCAGCCCCAGCATTTT
NA,TRBJ1-1,TRBV5-1,NA,CASSQGDWNTEAFF,TGCGCCAGCAGCCAAGGGGATTGGAACACTGAAGCTTTCTTT
TRBD1,TRBJ1-4,TRBV15,once,CATSRDRGYEKLFF,TGTGCCACCAGCAGAGACAGGGGGTATGAAAAACTGTTTTTT
TRBD2,TRBJ2-1,TRBV5-8,NA,CASSYGLAVSSYNEQFF,TGTGCCAGCAGCTACGGACTAGCGGTTAGCTCCTACAATGAGCAGTTCTTC
NA,TRBJ1-2,TRBV28,few,CASSLASGGRYTF,TGTGCCAGCAGTTTAGCCTCGGGGGGGCGCTACACCTTC
TRBD1,TRBJ2-7,TRBV27,NA,CASSWDRGYGEQYF,TGTGCCAGCAGTTGGGACAGGGGATATGGGGAGCAGTACTTC
TRBD1,TRBJ1-1,TRBV18,NA,CASSPGQANTEAFF,TGTGCCAGCTCACCCGGACAGGCGAACACTGAAGCTTTCTTT
TRBD1,TRBJ1-1,TRBV28,NA,CASPKSRRGRDTEAFF,TGTGCCAGCCCCAAAAGCCGAAGGGGGCGGGACACTGAAGCTTTCTTT
TRBD2,TRBJ2-2,TRBV7-8,NA,CASSDRRDYTGTGELFF,TGTGCCAGCAGCGATCGTCGGGACTACACCGGCACCGGGGAGCTGTTTTTT
NA,TRBJ1-1,TRBV7-8,NA,CASSRLEVANTEAFF,TGTGCCAGCAGCCGACTTGAGGTAGCGAACACTGAAGCTTTCTTT
NA,TRBJ1-1,TRBV6-6,NA,CASSYSDTRTEAFF,TGTGCCAGCAGTTACTCGGACACGCGCACTGAAGCTTTCTTT
NA,TRBJ1-1,TRBV7-3,once,CASSLWGGTEAFF,TGTGCCAGCAGCTTGTGGGGGGGCACTGAAGCTTTCTTT
NA,TRBJ2-1,TRBV5-1,NA,CASSLIPWGQGHNEQFF,TGCGCCAGCAGCTTGATTCCATGGGGCCAGGGCCACAATGAGCAGTTCTTC
TRBD1,TRBJ1-4,TRBV4-3,NA,CASSQEGTGEKLFF,TGCGCCAGCAGCCAAGAAGGGACAGGTGAAAAACTGTTTTTT
NA,TRBJ1-2,TRBV5-6,NA,CASSPEATNYGYTF,TGTGCCAGCAGCCCCGAGGCTACTAACTATGGCTACACCTTC
TRBD1,TRBJ1-2,TRBV7-2,NA,CASSQPGGQGAIKDGYTF,TGTGCCAGCAGCCAACCCGGGGGACAGGGGGCGATAAAGGATGGCTACACCTTC
NA,TRBJ2-1,TRBV14,NA,CASSQGRVGFYNEQFF,TGTGCCAGCAGCCAAGGCAGGGTGGGATTCTACAATGAGCAGTTCTTC
NA,TRBJ2-7,TRBV18,NA,CASSPPTKEQYF,TGTGCCAGCTCACCACCGACAAAAGAGCAGTACTTC
NA,TRBJ1-5,TRBV10-3,NA,CAISDSGQSHSNQPQHF,TGTGCCATCAGTGATTCCGGACAGAGTCATAGCAATCAGCCCCAGCATTTT
NA,TRBJ2-7,TRBV4-3,NA,CASSQDIGAYEQYF,TGCGCCAGCAGCCAAGATATCGGGGCCTACGAGCAGTACTTC
NA,TRBJ1-1,TRBV7-6,NA,CASSLAMNTEAFF,TGTGCCAGCAGCTTGGCCATGAACACTGAAGCTTTCTTT
TRBD2,TRBJ2-3,TRBV10-1,NA,CASSVAPGTTSTDTQYF,TGCGCCAGCAGTGTCGCACCCGGGACTACCAGCACAGATACGCAGTATTTT
NA,TRBJ1-2,TRBV27,NA,CASSLIGTGLSNYGYTF,TGTGCCAGCAGTTTAATTGGAACAGGCCTTTCTAACTATGGCTACACCTTC
NA,TRBJ2-3,TRBV9,NA,CASSVGGTQYF,TGTGCCAGCAGCGTAGGTGGCACGCAGTATTTT
TRBD1,TRBJ1-1,TRBV7-2,few,CASSSGQGGNTEAFF,TGTGCCAGCAGCTCGGGACAGGGAGGGAACACTGAAGCTTTCTTT
NA,TRBJ1-3,TRBV29-1,NA,CSVDRGNTIYF,TGCAGCGTGGACAGAGGAAACACCATATATTTT
NA,TRBJ2-7,TRBV19,NA,CASSIQGRSYEQYF,TGTGCCAGTAGTATACAGGGGCGCTCCTACGAGCAGTACTTC
TRBD1,TRBJ2-7,TRBV19,NA,CASTLTGTHEQYF,TGTGCCAGCACCCTGACAGGGACCCACGAGCAGTACTTC
NA,TRBJ1-3,TRBV19,NA,CASSEQGGPGNTIYF,TGTGCCAGTAGTGAACAGGGAGGGCCTGGAAACACCATATATTTT